Following are 28 T cell receptor beta chains from one sample sequenced in a study of blood T cells in healthy people across ages (dated by TCRdb to between 2014 and 2017). Library preparation used 5' RACE. The second PCR ran for about 7 to 11 cycles and used a J-beta primer mix along with a sample-barcoded 5' primer. The public reads were run again by TCRdb, first through fastp at Q25 and then through MiXCR, and only productive beta chains were kept. Every entry covers one CDR3 protein and lists the most common genes and DNA from its rows. This sample is represented by 1.5 million to 2 million distinct CDR3 sequences; 30% to 40% of them were singletons. The ten largest clones capture roughly 24% of the sample. The sequencing input was blood. Receptors originate from a human donor in good health.

This chain joins TRBV9 and TRBJ2-7; D not certain. Trimming cost V 4 bases and J 1 base, with 15 bases left between them. CDR1 and CDR2 from the germline V gene are SGDLS and YYNGEE. The CDR3 totals 15 residues. CDR3 in DNA: TGTGCCAGCAGCCCCCAGGACGGAATATCCTACGAGCAGTACTTC. It translates to CASSPQDGISYEQYF.

About this clonotype itself: The junction and the germline gene differ at one end; a read error may be behind it. This chain links TRBV4-1 with TRBJ2-4, with D possibly being TRBD2 (5 bases). The DNA end lines up better with TRBJ2-5; the J call may be wrong. The CDR3 loop spans 17 amino acids. Germline V gene sequence: CDR1 MGHRA, CDR2 YSYEKL. The CDR3 reads CVSSQGPAMRVQETQYF. CDR3 coding DNA: TGCGTCAGCAGCCAAGGGCCCGCTATGAGGGTACAAGAGACCCAGTACTTC.

A few counts support this clonotype. This sequence joins TRBV28 and TRBJ2-4; 7 positions match TRBD1. The end of the DNA fits TRBJ2-7 better, so the J call may be wrong. Germline V gene data show CDR1 as MDHEN and CDR2 as SYDVKM. CDR3 length: 15 amino acids. The CDR3 DNA reads as TGTGCCAGCAGTTCCCCGGGACAGAGATTTTACGAGCAGTACTTC. Protein: CASSSPGQRFYEQYF.

In nucleotides, the CDR3 is TGTGCCAGCAGCTTAAGTTGGATCTATGGCTACACCTTC. It specifies CASSLSWIYGYTF. The V and J genes are TRBV7-2 and TRBJ1-2; D is unclear. The CDR3 length is 13 residues. The V end lost 2 bases, the J end lost 4 bases, and 8 bases lay between the germline ends. The germline V gene encodes CDR1 SGHTA and CDR2 FQGNSA.

In its sample, this clonotype was seen a few times. The V and J genes are TRBV7-2 and TRBJ1-6; 9 bases map to TRBD1. The V gene end was trimmed by 9 bases and the J gene end by 8 bases; junction bases not matched to a gene: 8. This CDR3 region has 14 residues. Looked up from germline, CDR1 is SGHTA and CDR2 is FQGNSA. In DNA form, the CDR3 reads TGTGCCAGTCAAACAGGGGGCGCAGATTCACCCCTCCACTTT. Protein product: CASQTGGADSPLHF.

In its sample, this clonotype was seen a few times. The CDR3 region has the DNA TGTGCCAGCAGCTTGATGAGCGGGGGACCTCAAGAGACCCAGTACTTC. Amino acid sequence: CASSLMSGGPQETQYF. The genes are TRBV7-9 and TRBJ2-5, with 8 bases lining up with TRBD2. Germline values: CDR1 SEHNR, CDR2 FQNEAQ (reference sequence). The CDR3 sequence is 16 residues long. V lost 3 bases, J lost 2 bases, and 8 bases stayed unmatched.

This chain joins TRBV9 and TRBJ2-5; D not resolved. Germline CDR1 reads SGDLS; CDR2 reads YYNGEE. This CDR3 has 13 amino acids. V was pared by 3 bases and J by 5 bases, with 11 bases between. CDR3: CASSGAPRETQYF. The CDR3 DNA reads TGTGCCAGCAGCGGGGCCCCTAGGGAGACCCAGTACTTC. The full variable domain, with the rest looked up from reference TRBV9 and TRBJ2-5, is DSGVTQTPKHLITATGQRVTLRCSPRSGDLSVYWYQQSLDQGLQFLIQYYNGEERAKGNILERFSAQQFPDLHSELNLSSLELGDSALYFCASSGAPRETQYFGPGTRLLVL.

CDR3: CASRRRQGRYKETQYF. As DNA, the CDR3 is TGTGCCAGCAGGCGAAGACAGGGACGGTATAAGGAGACCCAGTACTTC. V is TRBV6-5 and J is TRBJ2-5; TRBD1 matches 7 bases. Germline CDR1 is MNHEY and CDR2 is SVGAGI. The CDR3 totals 16 residues. Trimming at V came to 6 bases and at J to 5 bases, leaving 15 bases not matched to a gene.

The chain couples TRBV7-2 to TRBJ1-2, with 7 bases that match TRBD1. The CDR3 totals 16 residues. Trimming cost V 5 bases and J 0 bases; bases outside gene matches: 9. From germline, CDR1 is SGHTA and CDR2 FQGNSA. This chain's CDR3 is CASSLGGLQANYGYTF. The DNA of the CDR3 is TGTGCCAGCAGCCTAGGGGGCCTCCAAGCTAACTATGGCTACACCTTC.

The rearrangement uses TRBV7-9 and TRBJ2-1, with 9 bases fitting TRBD2. Germline V gives CDR1 SEHNR, CDR2 FQNEAQ (reference sequence). The CDR3 has 15 residues. V lost 5 bases, J lost 10 bases, and 12 bases stayed unmatched. The CDR3 reads CASSVTGTSPWEQFF. CDR3 in DNA: TGTGCCAGCAGCGTTACCGGGACTAGCCCATGGGAGCAGTTCTTC.

As to this clonotype: The junction departs from the called germline gene at one end, perhaps through a read error. The DNA of the CDR3 is TGTGCCAGCAGTTTAGCAAGGGGGTCCGCAGATACGCAGTATTTT. It encodes CASSLARGSADTQYF. This sequence joins TRBV7-2 and TRBJ2-3; D possibly corresponds to TRBD1 (6 bases). CDR3 size: 15 residues. CDR1 and CDR2 (germline): SGHTA, FQGNSA. Full variable domain (remainder filled in from reference TRBV7-2 and TRBJ2-3): GAGVSQSPSNKVTEKGKDVELRCDPISGHTALYWYRQSLGQGLEFLIYFQGNSAPDKSGLPSDRFSAERTGGSVSTLTIQRTQQEDSAVYLCASSLARGSADTQYFGPGTRLTVL.

The chain carries TRBV3-1 and TRBJ2-5, with D possibly being TRBD1 (5 bases). The V end was cut by 4 bases, the J end by 5 bases, with 11 bases between. Germline V gene lookup returns CDR1 LGHDT and CDR2 YNNKEL (reference sequence). This CDR3 contains 13 residues. The CDR3 loop reads CASSRGRAETQYF. As DNA, the CDR3 is TGTGCCAGCAGCCGGGGCAGGGCGGAGACCCAGTACTTC.

This clonotype was counted a few times. This sequence joins TRBV5-1 and TRBJ2-7; TRBD2 might be the D (5 bases). Germline loops: CDR1 SGHRS, CDR2 YFSETQ. The CDR3 length is 13 residues. The V end was cut by 7 bases, the J end by 0 bases, with 11 bases between. The CDR3 DNA is TGCGCCAGCGGCCCCGGGAACTCCTACGAGCAGTACTTC. Translated, it gives CASGPGNSYEQYF.

This clonotype was recorded many times. The gene calls are TRBV6-2 or TRBV6-3 and TRBJ2-1; a weak D match, TRBD2 (6 bases). V was clipped by 6 bases and J by 3 bases, with 21 bases between them. Germline CDR1 and CDR2: MNHEY and SVGEGT. This CDR3 spans 17 amino acids. CDR3 nucleotide sequence: TGTGCCAGCAGCTACCTCGGGACTTACTCAATCTACAATGAGCAGTTCTTC. This sequence encodes CASSYLGTYSIYNEQFF.

The V gene is TRBV18, the J gene TRBJ2-1; no clear D gene. This CDR3 spans 15 amino acids. Germline V gene sequence: CDR1 KGHSH, CDR2 LQKENI. The V end lost 3 bases, the J end lost 0 bases, and 9 bases lay between the germline ends. In DNA form, the CDR3 reads TGTGCCAGCTCACCCCCTGTTAGCTCCTACAATGAGCAGTTCTTC. Translation gives CASSPPVSSYNEQFF.

For this clonotype: A single base separates this from a much larger clone, so it may be a read error. The chain employs TRBV11-1 and TRBJ2-1; TRBD1 matches 8 bases. The germline V gene has CDR1 SGHAT and CDR2 FQDESV (reference sequence). There are 14 residues in the CDR3. V shed 2 bases and J 6 bases; nucleotides not matched to a gene: 3. CDR3 sequence (DNA): TGTGCCAGCAGCTTAAGGACAGGGAGCAATGAGCAGTTCTTC. Translated: CASSLRTGSNEQFF.

This clonotype was seen only a few times. The chain uses TRBV12-3 or TRBV12-4 and TRBJ2-1; 8 bases agree with TRBD1. CDR3 size: 19 residues. The junction had 17 bases not matched to a gene; V was cut back by 3 bases and J by 4 bases. CDR3 loop: CASSLALNNLDRDYNEQFF. For the CDR3, the DNA is TGTGCCAGCAGTTTGGCCCTTAATAACTTGGACAGGGATTACAATGAGCAGTTCTTC.

CDR3 nucleotides: TGTGCCAGCAGCTATGGCCTAGCGGAGTACAATGAGCAGTTCTTC. Its translation: CASSYGLAEYNEQFF. This chain uses TRBV5-5 with TRBJ2-1; TRBD2 agrees at 7 bases. Germline CDR1 is SGHKS and CDR2 is YYEKEE (reference sequence). J lost 4 bases, V lost 3 bases, and 7 bases had no gene match. The CDR3 length is 15 residues.

This clonotype was observed a handful of times. The chain couples TRBV5-5 to TRBJ2-4, with TRBD1 identical over 11 bases. With V trimmed by 3 bases and J by 3 bases, 5 bases remained unmatched. CDR1 and CDR2 from the germline V gene are SGHKS and YYEKEE (reference sequence). The CDR3 covers 16 residues. The CDR3 protein is CASSSRTGGGKNIQYF. The CDR3 DNA reads as TGTGCCAGCAGCTCCCGGACAGGGGGCGGCAAAAACATTCAGTACTTC. Full variable domain (outside the CDR3, taken from reference TRBV5-5 and TRBJ2-4): DAGVTQSPTHLIKTRGQQVTLRCSPISGHKSVSWYQQVLGQGPQFIFQYYEKEERGRGNFPDRFSARQFPNYSSELNVNALLLGDSALYLCASSSRTGGGKNIQYFGAGTRLSVL.

The chain uses TRBV6-5 and TRBJ1-5; no definite D call. The CDR3 is made up of 10 amino acids. Per germline, CDR1 MNHEY and CDR2 SVGAGI. Between the trimmed V and J ends, which lost 6 bases and 5 bases, there was a span of 2 bases. The CDR3 sequence: CASRDQPQHF. The CDR3 DNA reads as TGTGCCAGCAGGGATCAGCCCCAGCATTTT.

This clonotype was seen a handful of times. The chain has TRBV12-3 or TRBV12-4 and TRBJ2-5; perhaps D is TRBD1 or TRBD2 (5 bases each). This CDR3 spans 15 amino acids. Deletions cut 7 bases from V and 5 bases from J, with 20 bases between. The CDR3 DNA is TGTGCCAGCATCCCCGGGACCCCTTTCGCCGAGACCCAGTACTTC. Translating it yields CASIPGTPFAETQYF.

V gene TRBV18 combines with J gene TRBJ2-5; D not certain. Trimming stripped 2 bases from V and 1 base from J, with 8 bases between. Germline V CDR1 and CDR2: KGHSH, LQKENI. This CDR3 is 14 amino acids long. Written as DNA, the CDR3 is TGTGCCAGCTCACCAAGTCCCAGCCAAGAGACCCAGTACTTC. The encoded protein is CASSPSPSQETQYF.

The J gene is TRBJ2-7, the V gene TRBV7-2; D is uncertain. The CDR3 covers 17 residues. V lost 5 bases and J lost 1, with 21 bases in between. Germline CDR1 reads SGHTA; CDR2 reads FQGNSA. The CDR3 sequence is CASSHLVGTDFSYEQYF. DNA of the CDR3: TGTGCCAGCAGCCACCTGGTCGGCACCGACTTTTCCTACGAGCAGTACTTC.

This clonotype was seen only a few times. The chain uses TRBV11-2 and TRBJ1-5; D is perhaps TRBD1 (5 bases). V was cut by 1 base and J by 5 bases, with 18 bases left in between. Germline values: CDR1 SGHAT, CDR2 FQNNGV. This CDR3 region has 17 residues. CDR3 loop: CASSLGRLGGRDQPQHF. The CDR3 coding sequence is TGTGCCAGCAGCTTAGGACGATTGGGGGGGAGGGATCAGCCCCAGCATTTT.

In its sample, this clonotype was seen a few times. The junction shows a germline mismatch at one end, possibly a read error. The chain employs TRBV20-1 and TRBJ2-7, with D possibly matching TRBD2 (5 bases). Germline CDR1 DFQATT, CDR2 SNEGSKA (reference sequence). The CDR3 is 11 amino acids. The CDR3 sequence: CSTRASYEQYF. DNA for the CDR3: TGCAGTACTAGAGCCAGCTACGAGCAGTACTTC.

The gene calls are TRBV20-1 and TRBJ2-1; no firm D call. Germline loops: CDR1 DFQATT, CDR2 SNEGSKA (reference sequence). The CDR3 consists of 10 residues. Trimming took 2 bases from V and 10 from J, leaving 6 bases between them. CDR3 region: CSARTREQFF. The CDR3, as DNA: TGCAGTGCTAGAACGAGGGAGCAGTTCTTC.

The V gene is TRBV10-3, the J gene TRBJ2-1; 8 bases are a match to TRBD2. The CDR3 spans 13 residues. Germline loops: CDR1 ENHRY, CDR2 SYGVKD. V was pared by 8 bases and J by 6 bases, with 6 bases of the junction left unmatched. The CDR3 bases are TGTGCCATCGGTTCGAGCGGGGGCAATGAGCAGTTCTTC. It encodes CAIGSSGGNEQFF.

J is TRBJ2-3 and V is TRBV3-1; 8 nucleotides agree with TRBD2. V lost 6 bases and J lost 0; bases outside the gene matches: 5. There are 15 residues in the CDR3. The germline V gene encodes CDR1 LGHDT and CDR2 YNNKEL (reference sequence). CDR3 protein: CASRGTGGSTDTQYF. The CDR3 DNA reads TGTGCCAGCAGAGGGACGGGGGGGAGCACAGATACGCAGTATTTT.